This T cell receptor beta chain was profiled in a study of shared clonotypes between healthy human individuals. Study-level points and caveats: Larger estimated richness was generally recorded for naive subsets relative to memory subsets.

Sequencing was performed with immunoSEQ multiplex PCR; in TCRdb, only in-frame clones are kept and a portion is missing. The top ten hold roughly 1.7% of the sample, which has around 2,000,000 clones, about 92% seen once. Naive CD8 cells comprised CD45RO-negative, CCR7-positively selected cells, excluding terminally differentiated effector memory CD45RA+ cells. A note on this clone: Its antigen is not identified.

The sequencing input was naive CD8+ T cells from PBMCs. This TCR came from a man younger than 35 in good health. Some clones in this sample may be carry-over from other donors' samples.

CDR3 bases: TGTGCCAGCAGTAATCTCGATCTAGCCGGTTCCAATGAGCAGTTCTTC. It is translated as CASSNLDLAGSNEQFF. This chain links TRBV27 with TRBJ2-1, with D possibly matching TRBD2 (5 bases). V lost 5 bases and J lost 6, with 20 bases in between. CDR1 MNHEY and CDR2 SMNVEV come from the germline V gene (reference sequence). The CDR3 runs to 16 residues.